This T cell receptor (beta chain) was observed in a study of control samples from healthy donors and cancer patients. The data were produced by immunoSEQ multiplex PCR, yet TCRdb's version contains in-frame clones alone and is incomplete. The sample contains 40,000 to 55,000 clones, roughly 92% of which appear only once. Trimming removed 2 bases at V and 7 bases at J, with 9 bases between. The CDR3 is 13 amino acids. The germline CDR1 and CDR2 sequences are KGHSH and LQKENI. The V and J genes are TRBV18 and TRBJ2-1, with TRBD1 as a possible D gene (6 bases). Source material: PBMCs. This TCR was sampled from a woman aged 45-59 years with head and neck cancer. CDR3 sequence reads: CASSPNRENEQFF. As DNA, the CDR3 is TGTGCCAGCTCACCAAACAGGGAGAATGAGCAGTTCTTC. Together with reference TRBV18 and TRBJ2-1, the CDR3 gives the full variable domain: NAGVMQNPRHLVRRRGQEARLRCSPMKGHSHVYWYRQLPEEGLKFMVYLQKENIIDESGMPKERFSAEFPKEGPSILRIQQVVRGDSAAYFCASSPNRENEQFFGPGTRLTVL.